This TCR beta chain was documented in a study of shared clonotypes between healthy human individuals. General study results and limits: The four-donor shared clonotypes exceeded non-shared clonotypes in generation probability, with non-shared ones scoring lower.

V lost 3 bases, J lost 5 bases, and 4 bases stayed unmatched. CDR1 and CDR2 from the germline V gene are SEHNR and FQNEAQ (reference sequence). The CDR3 sequence is 14 residues long. In the sorted-subset replicate PCRs, 150 to 200 ng DNA, around 30,000 T cell genomes, was used. Profiled with immunoSEQ multiplex PCR; TCRdb holds only in-frame clones, not every one. The sample lists approximately 87,000 clones, 60% to 80% occurring once. This clone was counted at least ten times. Its antigen remains unknown. The chain has TRBV7-9 and TRBJ2-1; 7 bases are shared with TRBD1. The sequenced sample was memory CD8+ T cells sorted from blood. Subset reported: CD45RO+ cells pooled with CCR7-negative TemRA cells. The sequence derives from a man aged 25-45 years in good health. CDR3 loop: CASSLTGLDNEQFF. Written as DNA, the CDR3 is TGTGCCAGCAGCTTGACAGGGTTGGACAATGAGCAGTTCTTC.